The 29 T cell receptor beta chains given below trace back to one sample, sequenced in a study of T cells in Graves' hyperthyroidism and ophthalmopathy. Amplified regions were TCR beta CDR3 sequences from RNA transcripts. A set of HTBI primers served as the primers for a first-round RT-PCR of the TCR CDR3. TCRdb called the multiplex PCR reads again in MiXCR, with one record for every CDR3 protein. Of about 400,000 distinct CDR3 sequences listed, approximately 15% are singletons. What was sequenced was blood. The receptors here all came from a woman in her twenties or thirties with Graves' ophthalmopathy.

This clonotype was recorded at least ten times. The rearrangement uses TRBV13 and TRBJ1-2; TRBD1 agrees at 9 bases. J was trimmed by 8 bases and V by 6 bases; bases with no gene match: 7. This CDR3 has 13 amino acids. From germline, CDR1 is PRHDT and CDR2 FYEKMQ (reference sequence). The CDR3 nucleotides are TGTGCCAGCAGTGTACAGGGGGCAGAGGGCTACACCTTC. Encoded protein: CASSVQGAEGYTF.

This clonotype was seen at least ten times. V gene TRBV20-1 combines with J gene TRBJ1-2; D is uncertain. Between the trimmed V and J ends, which lost 4 bases and 5 bases, there was a span of 17 bases. CDR3 length equals 14 residues. Germline V gives CDR1 DFQATT, CDR2 SNEGSKA (reference sequence). The CDR3 coding sequence is TGCAGTGCTACCTTAGGGATTATTGGTTATGGCTACACCTTC. Its protein is CSATLGIIGYGYTF.

This clonotype occurred many times. The chain joins TRBV3-1 to TRBJ1-4, with D unclear. Deletions cut 1 base from V and 7 bases from J, with 4 bases between. Per germline, CDR1 LGHDT and CDR2 YNNKEL (reference sequence). The CDR3 is 12 amino acids. The CDR3 sequence: CASSQVLEKLFF. CDR3 in DNA: TGTGCCAGCAGCCAAGTTCTTGAAAAACTGTTTTTT.

Many counts were recorded for this clonotype. The chain is built from TRBV20-1 and TRBJ2-7; 7 bases are a match to TRBD1. Germline V gene sequence: CDR1 DFQATT, CDR2 SNEGSKA (reference sequence). J was trimmed by 2 bases and V by 6 bases; bases with no gene match: 10. This CDR3 spans 14 amino acids. CDR3 sequence: CSASSGTATYEQYF. The CDR3 DNA is TGCAGTGCCTCATCCGGGACAGCAACCTACGAGCAGTACTTC.

This clonotype has only a few counts. The chain links TRBV25-1 to TRBJ2-5; tentatively, D is TRBD1 or TRBD2 (5 bases each). The V end was cut by 3 bases, the J end by 3 bases, with 17 bases between. Germline CDR1 reads MGHDK; CDR2 reads SYGVNS. The CDR3 has 16 residues. The CDR3, as DNA: TGTGCCAGCAGTGAGATAAAGTGGGGGAAGGAAGAGACCCAGTACTTC. Amino acids: CASSEIKWGKEETQYF.

This clonotype was seen at least ten times. The chain is built from TRBV3-1 and TRBJ2-7; D could derive from TRBD1 or TRBD2 (6 bases each). V was cut by 1 base and J by 4 bases, with 14 bases left in between. Germline V gene sequence: CDR1 LGHDT, CDR2 YNNKEL (reference sequence). The CDR3 is made up of 15 amino acids. The DNA for the CDR3 is TGTGCCAGCAGCCAAGTCGCCCCGGGGGCGTACGAGCAGTACTTC. Protein product: CASSQVAPGAYEQYF.

This clonotype was seen at least ten times. This chain links TRBV5-1 with TRBJ2-3; D unclear. The CDR3 is 17 residues long. CDR1 SGHRS and CDR2 YFSETQ come from the germline V gene. The V and J ends lost 0 bases and 3 bases respectively, with 17 bases between them. CDR3 in amino acids: CASSLGSVGSSTDTQYF. The CDR3 coding sequence is TGCGCCAGCAGCTTGGGGTCGGTGGGTTCAAGTACAGATACGCAGTATTTT.

The sample holds many counts of this clonotype. This chain joins TRBV20-1 and TRBJ1-4, with 9 bases that match TRBD1. The germline gives CDR1 DFQATT, CDR2 SNEGSKA (reference sequence). V shed 4 bases, J shed 8 bases, and the junction held 2 bases outside the gene matches. This CDR3 has 12 amino acids. The CDR3 DNA reads as TGCAGTGCTACAGGACAGGGGGAAAAACTGTTTTTT. This gives the protein CSATGQGEKLFF.

Many counts were recorded for this clonotype. The chain has TRBV6-1 and TRBJ2-6; tentative D call: TRBD1 (6 bases). Germline values: CDR1 MNHNS, CDR2 SASEGT. The CDR3 runs to 15 residues. The V gene lost 3 bases and the J gene lost 2 bases, with 8 bases spanning the gap. CDR3 sequence (DNA): TGTGCCAGCAGTGAGAAGGGGGCTGGGGCCAACGTCCTGACTTTC. It codes for CASSEKGAGANVLTF.

This clonotype appeared many times. A read error may account for a junction end that differs from germline. The CDR3 reads CASSVDGQGQETQYF. The DNA of the CDR3 is TGTGCCAGCAGCGTAGATGGACAGGGACAAGAGACCCAGTACTTC. The genes are TRBV11-3 and TRBJ2-5, with 8 bases matching TRBD1. The CDR3 has 15 residues. CDR1 SGHNT and CDR2 YENEEA come from the germline V gene.

This clonotype has ten or more counts. This chain uses TRBV9 with TRBJ2-5; 9 bases fit TRBD2. After removal of 1 base from V and 3 bases from J, the junction contained 4 bases not matched to a gene. From germline, CDR1 is SGDLS and CDR2 YYNGEE. There are 15 residues in the CDR3. The CDR3 protein is CASSVRAGGKETQYF. CDR3 DNA sequence: TGTGCCAGCAGCGTACGCGCGGGGGGGAAAGAGACCCAGTACTTC.

Comments on this clonotype: An end of the junction does not agree with germline; a read error may underlie this. The chain couples TRBV7-8 to TRBJ1-3; the match to TRBD1 covers 9 bases. Germline V gene lookup returns CDR1 SGHVS and CDR2 FQNEAQ. This CDR3 comprises 15 residues. CDR3 in amino acids: CASSPTGGAGSTIYF. The CDR3 DNA follows: TGTGCCAGCAGCCCCACAGGGGGCGCCGGAAGCACCATATATTTT.

A remark on this clonotype: A much larger clone is a single base away; this may be a read error. This rearrangement joins TRBV28 to TRBJ1-2; D ambiguous. Trimming pared 7 bases from V and 0 bases from J, leaving 15 bases between. The CDR3 consists of 15 residues. Per the germline V gene, CDR1 is MDHEN and CDR2 is SYDVKM. The CDR3 sequence is CASNAPSLTNYGYTF. The CDR3 nucleotides read TGTGCCAGCAACGCCCCCAGCCTAACTAACTATGGCTACACCTTC.

This clonotype was found many times. The chain carries TRBV28 and TRBJ2-7; D perhaps matches TRBD1 (6 bases). In germline, CDR1 is MDHEN, CDR2 SYDVKM. The CDR3 has 17 residues. The V gene lost 5 bases and the J gene lost 0 bases, with 20 bases spanning the gap. Here the CDR3 DNA reads TGTGCCAGCAGTCTGGGCTCACGGGACACTTTCTCCTACGAGCAGTACTTC. This encodes CASSLGSRDTFSYEQYF.

This clonotype has a count of ten or more. J is TRBJ1-2 and V is TRBV28; 9 bases agree with TRBD1. With 5 bases clipped from V and 4 bases from J, the junction kept 17 bases outside the gene matches. The CDR3 is 18 residues long. CDR1 and CDR2 from the germline V gene are MDHEN and SYDVKM. The CDR3 nucleotides read TGTGCCAGCAGTCATGGGGCTCCGGGACAGGGACGATTCTATGGCTACACCTTC. Encoded protein: CASSHGAPGQGRFYGYTF.

This clonotype appeared a single time. This clone may be a read error of a much larger clone one base away. Since no conserved phenylalanine or tryptophan closes the CDR3, a read error is the likely cause. The chain couples TRBV10-3 to TRBJ2-3, with D possibly being TRBD1 (5 bases). The CDR3 sequence is 15 residues long. Germline assignment: CDR1 ENHRY and CDR2 SYGVKD. Trimming took off 10 bases at V and 0 bases at J, with 17 bases between the two ends. CDR3 sequence (DNA): TGTGCCAGCACCTCAGGGATGGGGAGCACAGATACGCAGTATTTA. Residues: CASTSGMGSTDTQYL.

The table lists this clonotype with many counts. The chain couples TRBV2 to TRBJ2-3; D is possibly TRBD2 (6 bases). This CDR3 is built from 16 residues. The germline gives CDR1 SNHLY, CDR2 FYNNEI. V was cut by 6 bases and J by 1 base, with 17 bases left in between. This CDR3 is CASRRTIAIGTDTQYF. CDR3 DNA: TGTGCCAGCAGGAGGACTATTGCGATTGGCACAGATACGCAGTATTTT.

This clonotype was observed at least ten times. The chain couples TRBV2 to TRBJ2-3; unclear D gene. Deletions cut 7 bases from V and 4 bases from J, with 9 bases between. Looked up from germline, CDR1 is SNHLY and CDR2 is FYNNEI. CDR3 size: 12 residues. DNA of the CDR3: TGTGCCAGCAATTCAGTTGCAGATACGCAGTATTTT. This encodes CASNSVADTQYF.

This clonotype was recorded at least ten times. DNA for the CDR3: TGTGCCAGTACCGTGGGACAGGCCGGAGATACGCAGTATTTT. This sequence encodes CASTVGQAGDTQYF. The chain joins TRBV6-1 to TRBJ2-3; 8 bases fit TRBD1. This CDR3 is built from 14 residues. Per germline, CDR1 MNHNS and CDR2 SASEGT. The V and J ends lost 9 bases and 5 bases, in that order; junction bases with no gene match: 10.

This chain connects TRBV5-1 to TRBJ2-2; D call uncertain. Germline assignment: CDR1 SGHRS and CDR2 YFSETQ. The V end was cut by 3 bases, the J end by 2 bases, with 8 bases between. The CDR3 covers 14 residues. DNA of the CDR3: TGCGCCAGCAGCTCAGACACCAACACCGGGGAGCTGTTTTTT. Its protein is CASSSDTNTGELFF.

In its sample, this clonotype was seen many times. CDR3 DNA: TGTGCCAGCAGCCGCGTAACTAATGAAAAACTGTTTTTT. Its translation: CASSRVTNEKLFF. The gene calls are TRBV3-1 and TRBJ1-4; D ambiguous. Deletions cut 4 bases from V and 1 base from J, with 4 bases between. Per the germline V gene, CDR1 is LGHDT and CDR2 is YNNKEL (reference sequence). This CDR3 region has 13 residues.

There are a few counts of this clonotype. It may be a read error: a sequence one base away is much more abundant. The chain recombines TRBV28 with TRBJ1-2; no definite D call. Germline V gene data show CDR1 as MDHEN and CDR2 as SYDVKM. V shed 2 bases and J shed 2 bases, with 15 bases lying between them. The CDR3 extends over 16 amino acids. CDR3 DNA sequence: TGTGCCAGCAGTTTAAAGTCAGTTGTTGAGAACTATGGCTACACCTTC. Encoded protein: CASSLKSVVENYGYTF.

This clonotype was seen ten or more times. This chain uses TRBV18 with TRBJ2-7; 7 nucleotides line up with TRBD1. The CDR3 has 13 residues. CDR1 and CDR2 from the germline V gene are KGHSH and LQKENI. The ends lost 6 bases at V and 6 bases at J; junction bases unmatched: 8. The CDR3 reads CASSPQRGLEQYF. CDR3 in DNA: TGTGCCAGCTCGCCCCAGAGGGGGCTCGAGCAGTACTTC.

The sample holds many counts of this clonotype. The V call is TRBV18, the J call TRBJ2-3, with D tentatively TRBD1 (6 bases). Germline V gene lookup returns CDR1 KGHSH and CDR2 LQKENI. V gave up 2 bases and J gave up 0 bases, with 15 bases separating them. CDR3 length equals 17 residues. CDR3 DNA: TGTGCCAGCTCACCAACTGCGACAGGCTATAGCACAGATACGCAGTATTTT. Its protein product is CASSPTATGYSTDTQYF.

This clonotype was seen a handful of times. The rearrangement uses TRBV7-2 and TRBJ1-4; no firm D call. CDR1 and CDR2 from the germline V gene are SGHTA and FQGNSA. V was cut by 2 bases and J by 6 bases, with 7 bases left in between. CDR3 length: 13 residues. This CDR3 is CASSLRPDEKLFF. DNA of the CDR3: TGTGCCAGCAGCTTACGACCTGATGAAAAACTGTTTTTT.

The chain uses TRBV6-5 and TRBJ1-3; D not resolved. Germline V gene data show CDR1 as MNHEY and CDR2 as SVGAGI. The CDR3 length is 18 residues. V was clipped by 2 bases and J by 0 bases, with 17 bases between them. DNA of the CDR3: TGTGCCAGCAGTTACACCCCTTCGGGCGGTAGCTCTGGAAACACCATATATTTT. This codes for CASSYTPSGGSSGNTIYF.

This clonotype appeared many times. The chain joins TRBV3-1 to TRBJ2-6; D call uncertain. V shed 0 bases and J shed 0 bases, with 12 bases lying between them. CDR1 LGHDT and CDR2 YNNKEL come from the germline V gene (reference sequence). This CDR3 region has 18 residues. CDR3 coding DNA: TGTGCCAGCAGCCAAGAGATGCAGCACCTCTCTGGGGCCAACGTCCTGACTTTC. It specifies CASSQEMQHLSGANVLTF. Filled out from reference TRBV3-1 and TRBJ2-6, the complete variable domain reads DTAVSQTPKYLVTQMGNDKSIKCEQNLGHDTMYWYKQDSKKFLKIMFSYNNKELIINETVPNRFSPKSPDKAHLNLHINSLELGDSAVYFCASSQEMQHLSGANVLTFGAGSRLTVL.

This clonotype showed up just once. This chain connects TRBV4-1 to TRBJ2-7; 7 nucleotides line up with TRBD1. The V and J ends lost 0 bases and 1 base, in that order; junction bases with no gene match: 6. The CDR3 totals 16 residues. Per the germline V gene, CDR1 is MGHRA and CDR2 is YSYEKL. This CDR3 is CASSQEGQPISYEQYF. For the CDR3, the DNA is TGCGCCAGCAGCCAAGAGGGACAGCCTATATCCTACGAGCAGTACTTC.

With regard to this clonotype: A much larger clone differs by one base, so this may be a read error. The chain links TRBV6-5 to TRBJ2-2; TRBD2 is a possible D gene (6 bases). V dropped 1 base and J dropped 6 bases, with 12 bases sitting between them. The CDR3 runs to 15 residues. Germline CDR1 and CDR2: MNHEY and SVGAGI. The CDR3 spells CASSYYGGEAGELFF. CDR3 sequence (DNA): TGTGCCAGCAGTTACTACGGAGGGGAAGCCGGGGAGCTGTTTTTT.